Included here is one T cell receptor beta chain sequence, with context. This sample stems from a study of OX40 agonist ivuxolimab in advanced cancers. Profiling relied on immunoSEQ multiplex PCR, and the TCRdb table lists in-frame clones only, not all of them. Of about 89,000 clones in the sample, nearly 90% were seen once. Exclusion of a patient followed from autoimmune disease history or systemic immunosuppression. CDR3 size: 14 residues. Trimming cost V 4 bases and J 4 bases, with 14 bases left between them. Germline CDR1 LGHNA, CDR2 YNFKEQ. The clonotype was recovered from an adult with an advanced solid tumor such as melanoma, head and neck, liver or kidney cancer. The material sequenced was CD4+ or CD8+ T cells sorted from blood, taken in a trial of the OX40 agonist ivuxolimab. The chain recombines TRBV4-2 with TRBJ2-7, with D perhaps TRBD1 or TRBD2 (5 bases each). CDR3 in DNA: TGTGCCAGCAGCCCGGCGAGGGGCGGATACGAGCAGTACTTC. It encodes CASSPARGGYEQYF.